This T cell receptor beta chain was found in a study of CD8+ T cells in alopecia areata. Treatment of the sample: oral pan-JAK inhibitor, 5-10 mg twice daily. Sequencing relied on a cDNA template that was reverse transcribed from extracted RNA. TCRdb keeps only in-frame clones here, not all; method: immunoSEQ multiplex PCR. The profile shows about 300,000 clones, about three fifths of them singletons. V gave up 2 bases and J gave up 1 base, with 8 bases separating them. Germline-derived CDR1 and CDR2 are SGHTA and FQGNSA. The CDR3 covers 14 residues. This clone showed up many times. Its antigen remains unknown. Other DNA sequences of this sample code for an identical CDR3. Study conclusions and caveats: Amid tofacitinib therapy, many expanded lesional clones stayed present in scalp and blood.

V is TRBV7-2 and J is TRBJ1-1; a weak D match, TRBD1 (5 bases). The source was CD4+ T cells sorted from blood, collected at week 24, from a patient treated with tofacitinib. This receptor was obtained from a human donor with alopecia areata. CDR3 amino acids: CASSLYTGNTEAFF. Written as DNA, the CDR3 is TGTGCCAGCAGCTTATATACAGGGAACACTGAAGCTTTCTTT.